This entry is about one T cell receptor beta chain. The record has no base qualities; no much larger clone is one base away. The library was built by means of the immunoSEQ multiplex PCR assay. For most patients, genomic DNA was isolated with the Qiagen DNeasy Blood and Tissue Kit and sent frozen to Adaptive Biotechnologies for TCR sequencing. Adaptive Biotechnologies carried out high-throughput TCR-beta CDR3 sequencing of genomic DNA for most patients. The study's processing was this. TCR sequencing data were retrieved from Adaptive's ImmunoSEQ software for 18 patients, whereas three other patients were processed with MiXCR and VDJtools. CD4 versus CD8 sorting errors were corrected by removing sequences found in both subsets at a frequency ratio below 5:1. CDR3 nucleotide sequences shared between donor and recipient were removed because the origin of such sequences could not be assigned. At least 2-fold expansion over unstimulated cells and a minimum CFSE-low frequency of 0.002% (template counts) or 0.001% (read counts) were required for clones to be classified as alloreactive. Clones were considered mappable if detected in sequenced pre-transplant spleen, lymph node, or MLR CFSE-low populations of the donor or recipient. The cumulative frequency of alloreactive clones was calculated as a percentage of all sequences, weighted by copy number. The clones in this table, taken by TCRdb from immuneACCESS, are in-frame only. Not every clone is retained; where verified, under half of the shortfall comes from an unresolved V gene, and the cause of the rest is unknown. That table gives V, J and clone size, and the DNA gave D and trimming. The sample table lists around 13,000 clones, 38% of them with a count of one. The ten largest make up roughly 1.1% of the sample.

The data belong to a study of graft-versus-host responses after intestinal transplantation (dated by TCRdb to about 2021). In the study overall: Recipients received multivisceral, liver-intestinal, or isolated intestinal transplants. Every recipient was given anti-thymocyte globulin induction, followed by 2 to 4 years of maintenance tacrolimus and steroids. After intestinal transplantation, graft-versus-host and host-versus-graft alloreactive T cell clones were followed in the graft, circulation and bone marrow using bulk TCR-beta CDR3 sequencing. Alloreactive clones were identified by sequencing pre-transplant mixed lymphocyte reaction products and comparing them with unstimulated pre-transplant donor and recipient T cells. A cohort of about two dozen intestinal transplant recipients, including one retransplant, was enrolled, and 3 patients lacking pretransplant specimens were excluded. A peak of at least 4% donor T cells among recipient peripheral blood mononuclear cells was the definition used for donor T cell macrochimerism. Rather than going through the commercial service, samples from a few later patients were sequenced in-house on an Illumina MiSeq and processed with MiXCR. Overall study outcomes, separate from this receptor: Patients with donor T cell macrochimerism had high GvH to HvG T cell clonal ratios in their allografts. GvH clones turned up in recipient bone marrow, with some appearing earlier in ileal mucosa or blood, a pattern consistent with an intestinal mucosal origin. The relatively low number and heterogeneity of intestinal transplant patients limited the conclusions. Early after transplant, peak levels of circulating GvH clones were associated with declines in HvG clones.

The junction shows trimming of 2 bases on V and 7 bases on J, and the gene matches do not reach 8 bases of it. There are 14 amino acids in the CDR3, from cysteine to phenylalanine inclusive. Kept here is only the CDR3 DNA, which spans 42 bases and is read in frame from base 1. As encoded in the germline V gene, CDR1 is SGHTS while CDR2 is YDEGEE. The label giving this sample's time point can be read as: cells obtained before transplantation from donor or recipient. In the mixed lymphocyte reactions, around 200,000 CFSE-labeled pre-transplant responders were plated with around 200,000 irradiated violet-dye-labeled stimulators and cultured for six to seven days. After the mixed lymphocyte reaction, proliferating CD3+CD4+CFSE-low and CD3+CD8+CFSE-low responder cells were FACS-sorted on a BD Influx sorter.

The clonotype originates from a human patient who received an intestinal transplant. Source: alloreactive CD4+ T cells from a mixed lymphocyte reaction culture, taken before intestinal transplant. Taken with the paper, the label for cell subset or site translates to: CFSE-low proliferating T cells sorted from approximately 6-day pre-transplant mixed lymphocyte reaction (GvH or HvG direction). Recombination connected TRBV5-8 to TRBJ1-1; TRBD1 fits 7 bases in the junction. The nucleotide sequence is given as TGTGCCAGCAGCTTCATTCCAGGGGGGAGTGAAGCTTTCTTT. This codes for CASSFIPGGSEAFF.